This T cell receptor beta chain was identified in a study of CXCR3-negative and CXCR3-positive naive CD8 T cells. The study, taken as a whole, reports: TRBV-TRBJ usage was similar across naive CXCR3 subsets but distinct in memory cells. Memory CD8+ T cell repertoires were far less diverse than both naive subsets.

The CDR3 runs 16 residues. The V gene's germline CDR1 is MNHEY and CDR2 SMNVEV (reference sequence). About this clonotype itself: Its antigen is still unknown.

5' RACE that incorporated UMI labels was used to prepare the TRB cDNA libraries. TCRdb reprocessed the 5' RACE reads; each CDR3 protein has one entry and no DNA is given. The sample holds over 70,000 distinct CDR3 sequences. The receptor comes from a human donor in good health. Some clones in this sample may be carry-over from other donors' samples. The source material was naive CXCR3- CD8+ T cells from blood. The subset denotes: CD45RO-CCR7+CD27+CD95- naive CD8+ T cells lacking CXCR3 (TNR3-). The genes are TRBV27 and TRBJ2-1; no DNA is available, so the TRBD2 call from TCRdb remains unchecked. The CDR3 reads CASSPYSVSSYNEQFF.